This T cell receptor beta chain is drawn from a study of blood T cell repertoires in COVID-19. TCRdb keeps only in-frame clones here, not all; method: immunoSEQ multiplex PCR. The sample includes some 110,000 clones, around 90% of them seen just once. Between the trimmed V and J ends, which lost 8 bases and 2 bases, there was a span of 16 bases. The CDR3 runs 14 residues. Germline CDR1 LGHDT, CDR2 YNNKEL (reference sequence). The rearrangement uses TRBV3-1 (or the pseudogene TRBV3-2) and TRBJ2-7; D perhaps matches TRBD2 (5 bases). The clonotype comes from a man in his fifties with COVID-19, enrolled during active disease. The sample taken for sequencing was peripheral blood. The CDR3 region is CASRFSARTYEQYF. DNA for the CDR3: TGTGCCAGCCGGTTTAGCGCGAGGACCTACGAGCAGTACTTC.